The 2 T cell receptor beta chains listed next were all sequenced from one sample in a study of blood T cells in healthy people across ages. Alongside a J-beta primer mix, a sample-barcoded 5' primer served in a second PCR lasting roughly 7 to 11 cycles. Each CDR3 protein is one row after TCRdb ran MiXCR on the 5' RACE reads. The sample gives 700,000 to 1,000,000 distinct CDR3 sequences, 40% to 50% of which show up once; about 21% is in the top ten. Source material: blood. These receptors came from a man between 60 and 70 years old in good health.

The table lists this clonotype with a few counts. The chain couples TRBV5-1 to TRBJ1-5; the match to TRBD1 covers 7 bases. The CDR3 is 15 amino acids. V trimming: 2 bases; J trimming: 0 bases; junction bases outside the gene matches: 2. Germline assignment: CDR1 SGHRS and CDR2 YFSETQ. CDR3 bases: TGCGCCAGCAGCTTAGGGACAGATAGCAATCAGCCCCAGCATTTT. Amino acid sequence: CASSLGTDSNQPQHF.

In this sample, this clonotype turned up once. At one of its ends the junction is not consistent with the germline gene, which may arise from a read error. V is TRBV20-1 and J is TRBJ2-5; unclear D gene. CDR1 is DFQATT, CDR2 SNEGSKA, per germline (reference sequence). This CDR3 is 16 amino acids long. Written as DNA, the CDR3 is TGCAGTGCTAGAGATATGGTGAATATACACCAAGAGGCCCAGTACTTC. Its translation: CSARDMVNIHQEAQYF.